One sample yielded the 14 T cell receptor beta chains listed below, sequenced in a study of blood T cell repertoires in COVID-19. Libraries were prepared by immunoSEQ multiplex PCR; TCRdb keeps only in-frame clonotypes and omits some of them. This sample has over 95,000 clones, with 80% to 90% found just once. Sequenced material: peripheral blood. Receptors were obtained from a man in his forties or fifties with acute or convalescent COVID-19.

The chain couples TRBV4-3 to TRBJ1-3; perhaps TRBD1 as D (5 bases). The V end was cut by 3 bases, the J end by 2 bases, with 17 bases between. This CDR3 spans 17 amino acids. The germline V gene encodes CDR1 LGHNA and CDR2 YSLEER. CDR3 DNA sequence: TGCGCCAGCAGCCAGCGTCGGGGGGTTCTAACTGGAAACACCATATATTTT. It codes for CASSQRRGVLTGNTIYF.

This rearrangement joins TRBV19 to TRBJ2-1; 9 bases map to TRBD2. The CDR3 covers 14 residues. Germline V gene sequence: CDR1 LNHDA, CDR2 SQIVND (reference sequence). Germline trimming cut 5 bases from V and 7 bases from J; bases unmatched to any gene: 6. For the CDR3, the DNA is TGTGCCAGTAGTCGGGGACTAGCTACGAATGAGCAGTTCTTC. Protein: CASSRGLATNEQFF.

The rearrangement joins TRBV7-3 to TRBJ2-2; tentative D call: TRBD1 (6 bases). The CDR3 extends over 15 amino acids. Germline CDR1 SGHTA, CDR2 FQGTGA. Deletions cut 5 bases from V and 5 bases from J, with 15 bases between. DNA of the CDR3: TGTGCCAGCAGCCTTCGACAGGAAGGGACCGGGGAGCTGTTTTTT. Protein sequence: CASSLRQEGTGELFF.

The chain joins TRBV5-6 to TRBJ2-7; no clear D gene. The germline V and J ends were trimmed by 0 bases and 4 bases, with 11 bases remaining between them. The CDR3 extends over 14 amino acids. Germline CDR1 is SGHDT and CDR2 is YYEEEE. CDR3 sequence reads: CASSLAGSSYEQYF. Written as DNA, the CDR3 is TGTGCCAGCAGCTTGGCAGGCTCCTCTTACGAGCAGTACTTC.

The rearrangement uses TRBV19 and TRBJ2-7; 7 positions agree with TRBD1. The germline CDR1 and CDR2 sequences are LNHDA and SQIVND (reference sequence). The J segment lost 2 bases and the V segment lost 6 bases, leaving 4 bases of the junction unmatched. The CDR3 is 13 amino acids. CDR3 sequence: CASRSTGAYEQYF. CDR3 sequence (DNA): TGTGCCAGTAGATCAACAGGGGCCTACGAGCAGTACTTC.

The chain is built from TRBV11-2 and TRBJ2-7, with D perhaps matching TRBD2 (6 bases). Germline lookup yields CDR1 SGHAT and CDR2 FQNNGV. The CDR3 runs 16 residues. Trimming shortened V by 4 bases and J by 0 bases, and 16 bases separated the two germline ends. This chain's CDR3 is CASSWDGRLSSYEQYF. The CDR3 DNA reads TGTGCCAGCAGCTGGGACGGGAGACTTAGCTCCTACGAGCAGTACTTC.

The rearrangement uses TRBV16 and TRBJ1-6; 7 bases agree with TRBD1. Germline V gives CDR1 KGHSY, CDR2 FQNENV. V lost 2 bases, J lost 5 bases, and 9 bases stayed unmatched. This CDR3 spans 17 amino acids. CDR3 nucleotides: TGTGCCAGCAGCCAAAGACAGGGTGAAGGGAATAATTCACCCCTCCACTTT. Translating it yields CASSQRQGEGNNSPLHF.

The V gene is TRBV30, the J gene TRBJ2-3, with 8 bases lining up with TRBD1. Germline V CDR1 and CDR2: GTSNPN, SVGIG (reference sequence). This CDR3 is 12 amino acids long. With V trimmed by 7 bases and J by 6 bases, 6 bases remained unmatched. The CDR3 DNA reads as TGTGCCTTGGACAGGGTGGTGGATACGCAGTATTTT. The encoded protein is CALDRVVDTQYF.

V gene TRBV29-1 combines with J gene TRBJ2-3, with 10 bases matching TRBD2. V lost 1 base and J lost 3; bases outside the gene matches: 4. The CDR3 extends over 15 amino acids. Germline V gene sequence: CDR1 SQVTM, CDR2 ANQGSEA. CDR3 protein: CSVEVLAGGTDTQYF. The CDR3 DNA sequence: TGCAGCGTTGAAGTATTAGCGGGGGGAACAGATACGCAGTATTTT.

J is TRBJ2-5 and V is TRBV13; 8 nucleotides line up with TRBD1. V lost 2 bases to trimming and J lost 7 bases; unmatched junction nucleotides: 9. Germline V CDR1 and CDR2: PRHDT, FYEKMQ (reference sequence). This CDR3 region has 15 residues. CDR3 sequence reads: CASSLRQGPPGTQYF. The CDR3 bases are TGTGCCAGCAGCTTAAGACAGGGGCCCCCAGGGACCCAGTACTTC.

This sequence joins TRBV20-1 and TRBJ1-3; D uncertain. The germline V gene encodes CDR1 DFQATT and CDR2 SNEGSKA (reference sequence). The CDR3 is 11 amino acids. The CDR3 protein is CIISSGNTIYF. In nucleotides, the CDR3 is TGCATTATCTCCTCTGGAAACACCATATATTTT.

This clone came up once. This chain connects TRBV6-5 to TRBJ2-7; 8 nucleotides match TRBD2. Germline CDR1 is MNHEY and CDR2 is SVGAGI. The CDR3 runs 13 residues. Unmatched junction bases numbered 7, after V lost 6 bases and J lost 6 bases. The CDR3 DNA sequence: TGTGCCAGCAGGGCGCCGGGGGGGCTCGAGCAGTACTTC. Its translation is CASRAPGGLEQYF.

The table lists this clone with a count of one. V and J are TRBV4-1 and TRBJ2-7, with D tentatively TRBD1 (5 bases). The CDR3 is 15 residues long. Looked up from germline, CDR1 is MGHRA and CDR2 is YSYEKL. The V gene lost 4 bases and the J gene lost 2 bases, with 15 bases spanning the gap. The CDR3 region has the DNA TGCGCCAGCAGCCTTGGGCAGGGCCCACCCTACGAGCAGTACTTC. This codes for CASSLGQGPPYEQYF.

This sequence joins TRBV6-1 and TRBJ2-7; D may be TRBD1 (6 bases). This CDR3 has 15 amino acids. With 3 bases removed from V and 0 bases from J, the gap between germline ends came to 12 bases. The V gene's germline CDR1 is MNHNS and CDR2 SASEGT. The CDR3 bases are TGTGCCAGCAGTGATCCATCGACAGGCTCCTACGAGCAGTACTTC. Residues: CASSDPSTGSYEQYF.